In its sample, the clone carrying this T cell receptor (beta chain) was seen a few times. These data originate in a study of blood T cell repertoires in COVID-19. Across the study: Collection of acute and convalescent COVID-19 samples took place in the United States, Italy and Spain. T cells, B-cell-depleted T cells, or PBMCs provided the cDNA or gDNA that served as material.

V lost 0 bases, J lost 1 base, and 0 bases stayed unmatched. The CDR3 contains 17 residues. The germline CDR1 and CDR2 sequences are SGHVS and FQNEAQ. Source study methods: Quantification of nucleated cells was approximated via reference gene primer amplification. The repertoire was sequenced with immunoSEQ multiplex PCR; TCRdb's copy has only in-frame clones and lacks some. The V and J calls and clone size are taken from that table; D and trimming were inferred from the DNA. This table holds 350,000 to 400,000 clones, roughly 90% found once. Material for sequencing was peripheral blood. This chain links TRBV7-8 with TRBJ1-6; 10 bases match TRBD1. The receptor comes from a woman between 25 and 40 years old with COVID-19, enrolled during active disease. CDR3 loop: CASSLADRGSYNSPLHF. The CDR3 DNA reads TGTGCCAGCAGCTTAGCGGACAGGGGGTCCTATAATTCACCCCTCCACTTT.